Below, 18 T cell receptor beta chains from the same sample are listed, as sequenced in a study of cytomegalovirus exposure and HLA in healthy donors (dated by TCRdb to about 2017). The library was obtained by the immunoSEQ multiplex PCR assay. For the multiplex PCR, a mixture combining 60 forward primers for TCR Vbeta segments and 13 reverse primers for TCR Jbeta segments was used. Not all clones reach the TCRdb copy of this immuneACCESS table, which keeps in-frame sequences only. Checked studies attribute under half of the gap to unresolved V genes and leave the rest unexplained. This sample gives around 200,000 clones in total; roughly 87% of them show up just once. Clones ranked in the top ten supply around 1.6% of the sample. The sequencing sample was made of PBMCs. The receptors shown here come from a man between 45 and 60 years old in good health and CMV-seronegative.

The chain employs TRBV15 and TRBJ2-7, with D maybe TRBD1 (6 bases). The CDR3 loop spans 14 amino acids. Germline-derived CDR1 and CDR2 are LNHNV and YYDKDF (reference sequence). Trimming removed 1 base from V and 5 bases from J, with 12 bases in between. The CDR3 DNA reads TGTGCCACCAGCAGAGGAGGAAGACAGGACGAGCAGTACTTC. Protein: CATSRGGRQDEQYF. Looking up the rest from reference TRBV15 and TRBJ2-7 gives the full variable domain: DAMVIQNPRYQVTQFGKPVTLSCSQTLNHNVMYWYQQKSSQAPKLLFHYYDKDFNNEADTPDNFQSRRPNTSFCFLDIRSPGLGDTAMYLCATSRGGRQDEQYFGPGTRLTVT.

This rearrangement joins TRBV6-1 to TRBJ1-4, with no clear D. Germline lookup yields CDR1 MNHNS and CDR2 SASEGT. The germline V and J ends were trimmed by 0 bases and 5 bases, with 10 bases remaining between them. The CDR3 is 15 amino acids. CDR3 bases: TGTGCCAGCAGTGAAGCGTCCGGCGGGAATGAAAAACTGTTTTTT. It codes for CASSEASGGNEKLFF.

The chain employs TRBV5-4 and TRBJ2-5; D call uncertain. CDR3 length equals 13 residues. Germline V gene lookup returns CDR1 SGHNT and CDR2 YYREEE (reference sequence). Between the trimmed V and J ends, which lost 1 base and 2 bases, there was a span of 6 bases. CDR3 loop: CASSLNTQETQYF. The CDR3 bases are TGTGCCAGCAGCTTGAACACGCAAGAGACCCAGTACTTC.

The rearrangement uses TRBV18 and TRBJ1-5; no clear D gene. Germline CDR1 reads KGHSH; CDR2 reads LQKENI. V lost 2 bases and J 3 bases, leaving 8 bases between the germline ends. The CDR3 extends over 14 amino acids. CDR3 coding DNA: TGTGCCAGCTCACCATCCCCATCCAATCAGCCCCAGCATTTT. Protein: CASSPSPSNQPQHF.

The gene calls are TRBV7-9 and TRBJ1-6, with D tentatively TRBD1 (5 bases). The length of the CDR3 is 14 residues. The ends were cut back, 5 bases at V and 10 bases at J, with 15 bases in the middle. CDR1 SEHNR and CDR2 FQNEAQ come from the germline V gene (reference sequence). This CDR3 is CASSMDIGRSPLHF. CDR3 DNA: TGTGCCAGCAGCATGGACATCGGGCGATCACCCCTCCACTTT.

This clone was picked up a small number of times. The chain combines TRBV9 with TRBJ1-1, with 8 bases that match TRBD1. The V and J ends lost 4 bases and 9 bases, in that order; junction bases with no gene match: 8. Germline CDR1 reads SGDLS; CDR2 reads YYNGEE. The length of the CDR3 is 13 residues. The CDR3 loop is CASSPSGQGKAFF. CDR3 bases: TGTGCCAGCAGCCCCTCCGGACAGGGAAAAGCTTTCTTT.

The CDR3 reads CASSRGQSFYEQYF. The CDR3 bases are TGTGCCAGCAGCCGGGGACAGAGTTTCTACGAGCAGTACTTC. The chain is built from TRBV7-9 and TRBJ2-7; 7 nucleotides match TRBD1. CDR3 size: 14 residues. CDR1 SEHNR and CDR2 FQNEAQ come from the germline V gene (reference sequence). The trim removed 5 bases at V and 3 bases at J, leaving 7 bases unmatched.

The chain uses TRBV28 and TRBJ2-7, with 7 bases identical to TRBD2. The CDR3 consists of 17 residues. J was trimmed by 5 bases and V by 8 bases; bases with no gene match: 21. Germline V gene sequence: CDR1 MDHEN, CDR2 SYDVKM. The CDR3 DNA is TGTGCCAGCCCCCCCCGAGCGGGAATAAATCCTTCTAACGAGCAGTACTTC. It yields the protein CASPPRAGINPSNEQYF.

This clone has a single count. The chain carries TRBV13 and TRBJ2-1, with TRBD2 as a possible D gene (6 bases). The CDR3 runs 15 residues. Trimming left V 3 bases short and J 2 bases short, with 11 bases between. Germline CDR1 reads PRHDT; CDR2 reads FYEKMQ (reference sequence). The CDR3 region has the DNA TGTGCCAGCAGCTTCCCCCGGGGGACCTACAATGAGCAGTTCTTC. Amino acid sequence: CASSFPRGTYNEQFF.

CDR3 sequence: CASSYPVGADTQYF. In DNA, the CDR3 is TGTGCCAGCAGCTACCCCGTGGGCGCAGATACGCAGTATTTT. The chain carries TRBV7-2 and TRBJ2-3; no firm D call. Germline values: CDR1 SGHTA, CDR2 FQGNSA. Trimming left V 4 bases short and J 4 bases short, with 12 bases between. The CDR3 sequence is 14 residues long.

The gene calls are TRBV28 and TRBJ1-2; D gene uncertain. V dropped 2 bases and J dropped 1 base, with 11 bases sitting between them. Germline CDR1 MDHEN, CDR2 SYDVKM. The CDR3 has 15 residues. The CDR3 nucleotides read TGTGCCAGCAGTTTAGGGCGCTGGCTTAACTATGGCTACACCTTC. This encodes CASSLGRWLNYGYTF.

This clone has just a few counts. The rearrangement links TRBV4-1 to TRBJ1-5; D remains unclear. The CDR3 extends over 17 amino acids. Trimming took off 1 base at V and 7 bases at J, with 20 bases between the two ends. From germline, CDR1 is MGHRA and CDR2 YSYEKL. The CDR3 bases are TGCGCCAGCAGCCAAGCGGTGGAGGGATCACTACGCCAGCCCCAGCATTTT. Translation gives CASSQAVEGSLRQPQHF.

This clone came up a few times. The chain uses TRBV30 and TRBJ1-3; maybe TRBD1 (6 bases). V was cut by 2 bases and J by 0 bases, with 14 bases left in between. CDR3 length equals 16 residues. Germline assignment: CDR1 GTSNPN and CDR2 SVGIG (reference sequence). The CDR3 sequence is CAWSRPGAGSGNTIYF. The CDR3 nucleotides read TGTGCCTGGAGTCGCCCAGGGGCAGGCTCTGGAAACACCATATATTTT.

The V gene is TRBV5-1, the J gene TRBJ1-3; TRBD1 aligns across 7 bases. The CDR3 length is 15 residues. J was trimmed by 3 bases and V by 4 bases; bases with no gene match: 7. Germline V gene data show CDR1 as SGHRS and CDR2 as YFSETQ. For the CDR3, the DNA is TGCGCCAGCAGCCCCACGGGACAGTTTGGAAACACCATATATTTT. Encoded protein: CASSPTGQFGNTIYF.

This clone appeared a few times. V and J are TRBV5-1 and TRBJ2-7; 8 positions agree with TRBD1. The CDR3 covers 17 residues. With V trimmed by 4 bases and J by 3 bases, 15 bases remained unmatched. The V gene's germline CDR1 is SGHRS and CDR2 YFSETQ. Here the CDR3 DNA reads TGCGCCAGCAGCCCCGGTTTGGGACAGGCCCAGGACTACGAGCAGTACTTC. Translating it yields CASSPGLGQAQDYEQYF.

The chain links TRBV28 to TRBJ1-4, with D unclear. The length of the CDR3 is 17 residues. Trimming removed 6 bases from V and 2 bases from J, with 19 bases in between. Germline lookup yields CDR1 MDHEN and CDR2 SYDVKM. Here the CDR3 DNA reads TGTGCCAGCAGGAACTCGAACTCAGGAGGGACTAATGAAAAACTGTTTTTT. This translates into CASRNSNSGGTNEKLFF.

The CDR3 DNA reads TGCGCCAGCAGCTACCCCCCCGGACTACCTCGGGATACGCAGTATTTT. Translation gives CASSYPPGLPRDTQYF. The chain has TRBV5-1 and TRBJ2-3; a weak D match, TRBD2 (6 bases). This CDR3 is 16 amino acids long. The V gene lost 3 bases and the J gene lost 6 bases, with 20 bases spanning the gap. Germline V CDR1 and CDR2: SGHRS, YFSETQ. The variable domain in full, with the rest retrieved from reference TRBV5-1 and TRBJ2-3, is KAGVTQTPRYLIKTRGQQVTLSCSPISGHRSVSWYQQTPGQGLQFLFEYFSETQRNKGNFPGRFSGRQFSNSRSEMNVSTLELGDSALYLCASSYPPGLPRDTQYFGPGTRLTVL.

The chain has TRBV6-5 and TRBJ1-5; 11 bases fit TRBD1. J gave up 7 bases and V 4 bases, and 6 bases lay outside the gene matches. CDR3 length: 15 residues. Germline V gene sequence: CDR1 MNHEY, CDR2 SVGAGI. The CDR3 region is CASSSPGQGDQPQHF. The DNA for the CDR3 is TGTGCCAGCAGTTCCCCGGGACAGGGGGACCAGCCCCAGCATTTT.